The 8 T cell receptor beta chains below were found in one sample sequenced in a study of blood T cell repertoires in COVID-19. Generated by immunoSEQ multiplex PCR, the TCRdb table keeps only in-frame clones and is missing some. The table has about 110,000 clones, around 79% seen once. The material sequenced was peripheral blood. These receptors were collected from a man between 65 and 85 years old with active or convalescent COVID-19.

The chain recombines TRBV27 with TRBJ2-4, with a possible D match to TRBD2 (6 bases). Germline V gene sequence: CDR1 MNHEY, CDR2 SMNVEV (reference sequence). This CDR3 has 17 amino acids. The V and J ends lost 5 bases and 5 bases respectively, with 22 bases between them. The CDR3 bases are TGTGCCAGCAGTCCCTTCGGATGGGGGGTGGTAGAAAACATTCAGTACTTC. This gives the protein CASSPFGWGVVENIQYF.

A note on this clone: Other DNA sequences in the sample encode the same CDR3. The CDR3 DNA is TGTGCCAGTCGGCAGGGGTCTGGAAACACCATATATTTT. Its translation is CASRQGSGNTIYF. The chain is built from TRBV6-5 and TRBJ1-3; the D gene is possibly TRBD1 (6 bases). Per germline, CDR1 MNHEY and CDR2 SVGAGI. Trimming left V 9 bases short and J 1 base short, with 10 bases between. The CDR3 length is 13 residues.

V usage is TRBV3-1 (or the pseudogene TRBV3-2) and J usage is TRBJ1-5; TRBD1 might be the D (6 bases). Germline V lookup: CDR1 LGHDT, CDR2 YNNKEL (reference sequence). CDR3 size: 17 residues. V lost 0 bases to trimming and J lost 6 bases, with 18 bases between them. In nucleotides, the CDR3 is TGTGCCAGCAGCCAAGATTGGCCAGGGGAAAGTGTTCAGCCCCAGCATTTT. Translated: CASSQDWPGESVQPQHF.

The V gene is TRBV7-9, the J gene TRBJ2-1; no reliable D call. Between the trimmed V and J ends, which lost 0 bases and 4 bases, there was a span of 7 bases. The CDR3 is made up of 14 amino acids. Germline assignment: CDR1 SEHNR and CDR2 FQNEAQ (reference sequence). The CDR3 spells CASSLAPGYNEQFF. The CDR3 bases are TGTGCCAGCAGCTTAGCTCCGGGTTACAATGAGCAGTTCTTC. The full variable domain, rest sourced from reference TRBV7-9 and TRBJ2-1, is DTGVSQNPRHKITKRGQNVTFRCDPISEHNRLYWYRQTLGQGPEFLTYFQNEAQLEKSRLLSDRFSAERPKGSFSTLEIQRTEQGDSAMYLCASSLAPGYNEQFFGPGTRLTVL.

The CDR3 DNA reads TGCGCCAGCAGTGCGACAGGGGGCGATCAGCCCCAGCATTTT. Protein product: CASSATGGDQPQHF. V usage is TRBV10-2 and J usage is TRBJ1-5, with TRBD1 identical over 10 bases. The CDR3 sequence is 14 residues long. Germline lookup yields CDR1 WSHSY and CDR2 SAAADI. V lost 4 bases to trimming and J lost 5 bases; unmatched junction nucleotides: 2.

This clone was counted only a few times. The gene calls are TRBV10-3 and TRBJ2-1; 14 bases are shared with TRBD2. Trimming at V came to 5 bases and at J to 8 bases, leaving 5 bases not matched to a gene. Germline CDR1 ENHRY, CDR2 SYGVKD. The CDR3 length is 15 residues. Written as DNA, the CDR3 is TGTGCCATCAGTAGACTAGCGGGAGGGGATTATGAGCAGTTCTTC. Translating gives CAISRLAGGDYEQFF.

The chain's CDR3 is CASSPVDTSQTYNTF. The CDR3 nucleotides are TGTGCCAGCAGCCCAGTGGACACCTCCCAAACCTACAACACCTTC. The gene calls are TRBV7-9 and TRBJ1-2; the D gene is possibly TRBD1 (5 bases). The CDR3 extends over 15 amino acids. Germline-derived CDR1 and CDR2 are SEHNR and FQNEAQ (reference sequence). With 5 bases removed from V and 12 bases from J, the gap between germline ends came to 25 bases. The whole variable domain, remainder taken from reference TRBV7-9 and TRBJ1-2, is DTGVSQNPRHKITKRGQNVTFRCDPISEHNRLYWYRQTLGQGPEFLTYFQNEAQLEKSRLLSDRFSAERPKGSFSTLEIQRTEQGDSAMYLCASSPVDTSQTYNTFGSGTRLTVV.

The chain carries TRBV5-4 and TRBJ1-4; TRBD1 might be the D (5 bases). CDR1 is SGHNT, CDR2 YYREEE, per germline (reference sequence). Trimming shortened V by 4 bases and J by 5 bases, and 9 bases separated the two germline ends. The CDR3 loop spans 13 amino acids. The CDR3 here is CASSRQLNEKLFF. DNA of the CDR3: TGTGCCAGCAGCAGACAGTTGAATGAAAAACTGTTTTTT.